A single sample is the source of the 22 T cell receptor beta chains below, sequenced in a study of blood T cells in healthy people across ages. Then a second PCR, running roughly 7 to 11 cycles, was carried out with a sample-barcoded 5' primer and a J-beta primer mix. A single record per CDR3 protein comes from TCRdb applying MiXCR to the 5' RACE reads. The sample lists 550,000 to 650,000 distinct CDR3 sequences; roughly 30% were seen once. Sample: blood. These receptors came from a woman aged 80 or older in good health.

This clonotype has just a few counts. This chain links TRBV9 with TRBJ2-7; D remains unclear. Germline CDR1 reads SGDLS; CDR2 reads YYNGEE. CDR3 length: 13 residues. The V end lost 4 bases, the J end lost 7 bases, and 15 bases lay between the germline ends. The chain's CDR3 is CASSPRPSNEQYF. The CDR3 DNA sequence: TGTGCCAGCAGCCCCAGACCCAGTAATGAGCAGTACTTC.

As concerns this clonotype: A much larger clone differs by one base, so this may be a read error. Given the absence of the conserved phenylalanine or tryptophan at the CDR3 end, a read error is likely. The J gene is TRBJ1-2, the V gene TRBV5-1; 8 bases are a match to TRBD1. The germline V gene has CDR1 SGHRS and CDR2 YFSETQ. The CDR3 extends over 14 amino acids. V was clipped by 4 bases and J by 1 base; unmatched bases: 3. CDR3 protein: CASSPGQVNYGYTY. The CDR3 nucleotides are TGCGCCAGCAGCCCGGGACAGGTTAACTATGGCTACACCTAC.

This clonotype was observed many times. The chain combines TRBV4-3 with TRBJ2-5; 7 bases are a match to TRBD2. After removal of 1 base from V and 4 bases from J, the junction contained 9 bases not matched to a gene. Germline CDR1 is LGHNA and CDR2 is YSLEER. This CDR3 has 16 residues. The CDR3: CASSQGPSGGRETQYF. For the CDR3, the DNA is TGCGCCAGCAGCCAAGGACCTAGCGGCGGCCGAGAGACCCAGTACTTC.

The chain couples TRBV4-1 to TRBJ2-7; D remains ambiguous. The CDR3 has 16 residues. V lost 5 bases to trimming and J lost 2 bases, with 19 bases between them. Per the germline V gene, CDR1 is MGHRA and CDR2 is YSYEKL. Here the CDR3 DNA reads TGCGCCAGCAGCACTCGCCCTACACTTACCACCTACGAGCAGTACTTC. This codes for CASSTRPTLTTYEQYF.

To note about this clonotype: Germline is not matched at one junction end, which may reflect a read error. This sequence joins TRBV4-1 and TRBJ1-5, with D perhaps TRBD1 (5 bases). CDR1 and CDR2 from the germline V gene are MGHRA and YSYEKL. The CDR3 length is 16 residues. The CDR3 protein is CASSQEVGGYGQPQQF. CDR3 bases: TGCGCCAGCAGCCAAGAGGTCGGGGGATACGGTCAGCCCCAGCAGTTT.

This clonotype was observed once. A read error may be the cause here, since a much bigger clone is one base away. The rearrangement joins TRBV30 to TRBJ2-1, with D possibly matching TRBD1 (6 bases). V was trimmed by 1 base and J by 8 bases, leaving 9 bases between them. Germline CDR1 GTSNPN, CDR2 SVGIG (reference sequence). This CDR3 is 12 amino acids long. CDR3: CAWSAQGYEQFF. CDR3 sequence (DNA): TGTGCCTGGAGTGCGCAGGGGTATGAGCAGTTCTTC.

This clonotype was recorded a few times. A much larger clone differs by one base, so this may be a read error. V usage is TRBV27 and J usage is TRBJ2-5; perhaps TRBD1 as D (6 bases). The germline CDR1 and CDR2 sequences are MNHEY and SMNVEV (reference sequence). This CDR3 contains 13 residues. V was pared by 7 bases and J by 11 bases, with 20 bases between. The DNA of the CDR3 is TGTGCCAGCACTTCTCCAGACAGGACTGAGCAGTACTTC. It is translated as CASTSPDRTEQYF.

The rearrangement joins TRBV5-6 to TRBJ2-1; D unresolved. The germline V gene encodes CDR1 SGHDT and CDR2 YYEEEE. V shed 6 bases and J shed 1 base, with 8 bases lying between them. The CDR3 consists of 13 residues. The DNA of the CDR3 is TGTGCCAGCACCTCCAGATCCTACAATGAGCAGTTCTTC. This translates into CASTSRSYNEQFF.

This clonotype was picked up many times. The CDR3 region is CSVGGQGGTQYF. CDR3 coding DNA: TGCAGCGTTGGAGGTCAGGGGGGCACGCAGTATTTT. The genes are TRBV29-1 and TRBJ2-3; possibly TRBD1 for D (7 bases). Germline V gives CDR1 SQVTM, CDR2 ANQGSEA. There are 12 residues in the CDR3. Trimming left V 4 bases short and J 9 bases short, with 14 bases between.

The chain has TRBV5-1 and TRBJ2-5; D tentatively fits TRBD1 or TRBD2 (5 bases each). The end of the DNA is better explained by TRBJ2-7, so the J call may be wrong. Germline V gene sequence: CDR1 SGHRS, CDR2 YFSETQ. This CDR3 is 15 amino acids long. The CDR3 reads CASSLAGAWTYEQYF. DNA for the CDR3: TGCGCCAGCAGCTTGGCCGGGGCATGGACGTACGAGCAGTACTTC.

This clonotype was seen many times. The chain has TRBV7-2 and TRBJ2-1, with 7 bases matching TRBD2. This CDR3 has 13 amino acids. Germline trimming cut 5 bases from V and 3 bases from J; bases unmatched to any gene: 1. Germline CDR1 SGHTA, CDR2 FQGNSA. This CDR3 is CASSGGGYNEQFF. CDR3 bases: TGTGCCAGCAGCGGGGGGGGCTACAATGAGCAGTTCTTC.

V usage is TRBV7-9 and J usage is TRBJ2-5; 11 bases fit TRBD2. The CDR3 extends over 16 amino acids. V was pared by 5 bases and J by 1 base, with 6 bases of the junction left unmatched. Per germline, CDR1 SEHNR and CDR2 FQNEAQ (reference sequence). The CDR3 here is CASSPETSGAQETQYF. CDR3 DNA: TGTGCCAGCAGCCCAGAGACTAGCGGGGCCCAAGAGACCCAGTACTTC.

Points on this clonotype: A read error may explain this, as a much larger clone is one base away. The rearrangement links TRBV29-1 to TRBJ1-2; TRBD1 matches 10 bases. The J segment lost 3 bases and the V segment lost 6 bases, leaving 4 bases of the junction unmatched. The germline gives CDR1 SQVTM, CDR2 ANQGSEA. The CDR3 loop spans 13 amino acids. The CDR3 DNA is TGCAGCGTGACAGGGGGCGTAGACTATGGCTACACCTTC. It yields the protein CSVTGGVDYGYTF.

J is TRBJ1-1 and V is TRBV3-1, with unresolved D. Looked up from germline, CDR1 is LGHDT and CDR2 is YNNKEL (reference sequence). Trimming stripped 5 bases from V and 3 bases from J, with 19 bases between. The CDR3 contains 16 residues. The CDR3 here is CASSKRTVFMDTEAFF. The DNA for the CDR3 is TGTGCCAGCAGCAAACGGACGGTTTTCATGGACACTGAAGCTTTCTTT.

To note about this clonotype: A much larger clone is a single base away; this may be a read error. This sequence joins TRBV4-2 and TRBJ2-3; perhaps TRBD2 as D (6 bases). Germline V gene lookup returns CDR1 LGHNA and CDR2 YNFKEQ. V was cut by 1 base and J by 1 base, with 9 bases left in between. This CDR3 contains 15 residues. Written as DNA, the CDR3 is TGTGCCAGCAGCCAAGGGACGGGAGGCACAGATACGCAGTATTTT. This encodes CASSQGTGGTDTQYF.

This clonotype was seen a handful of times. The V and J genes are TRBV2 and TRBJ1-6, with D hard to call. The V end lost 7 bases, the J end lost 3 bases, and 10 bases lay between the germline ends. The CDR3 has 14 amino acids. From germline, CDR1 is SNHLY and CDR2 FYNNEI. CDR3 loop: CASTSGDYNSPLHF. The CDR3 nucleotides read TGTGCCAGCACCTCGGGAGACTATAATTCACCCCTCCACTTT.

The table lists this clonotype with many counts. The chain employs TRBV30 and TRBJ2-7; D ambiguous. Germline V CDR1 and CDR2: GTSNPN, SVGIG (reference sequence). CDR3 length equals 12 residues. The ends were cut back, 4 bases at V and 2 bases at J, with 9 bases in the middle. Written as DNA, the CDR3 is TGTGCCTGGACAGGCAAAGCCTACGAGCAGTACTTC. It encodes CAWTGKAYEQYF.

This clonotype was recorded at least ten times. CDR3 protein: CASSADSRYGYTF. For the CDR3, the DNA is TGTGCCAGCTCAGCCGACAGTCGCTATGGCTACACCTTC. The rearrangement links TRBV18 to TRBJ1-2; D possibly corresponds to TRBD1 (5 bases). Trimming pared 5 bases from V and 4 bases from J, leaving 11 bases between. Germline CDR1 and CDR2: KGHSH and LQKENI. The CDR3 is made up of 13 amino acids.

Notes on this clonotype: A clone one base away is much larger, so this may be a read error. This sequence joins TRBV30 and TRBJ2-5, with 7 bases aligning to TRBD2. Germline V gives CDR1 GTSNPN, CDR2 SVGIG (reference sequence). The CDR3 spans 12 residues. The V and J ends lost 5 bases and 4 bases, in that order; junction bases with no gene match: 4. The CDR3 spells CAWLRGGETQYF. The CDR3 DNA reads TGTGCCTGGCTCCGCGGGGGAGAGACCCAGTACTTC.

There are many counts of this clonotype. A read error may be the cause here, since a much bigger clone is one base away. The rearrangement links TRBV20-1 to TRBJ2-5, with 13 nucleotides matching TRBD2. This CDR3 is 15 amino acids long. J gave up 5 bases and V 8 bases, and 11 bases lay outside the gene matches. CDR1 and CDR2 (germline): DFQATT, SNEGSKA (reference sequence). CDR3 in amino acids: CSMELAGGPRETQYF. The DNA for the CDR3 is TGCAGTATGGAACTAGCGGGGGGGCCGAGGGAGACCCAGTACTTC.

A few counts support this clonotype. V is TRBV30 and J is TRBJ1-6, with D hard to call. Germline CDR1 GTSNPN, CDR2 SVGIG (reference sequence). This CDR3 has 14 residues. V lost 3 bases and J lost 9, with 15 bases in between. The CDR3 loop is CAWRTDLRTSPLHF. The CDR3 coding sequence is TGTGCCTGGAGGACGGACCTGAGGACTTCACCCCTCCACTTT.

At least ten counts were recorded for this clonotype. The rearrangement uses TRBV5-1 and TRBJ2-7, with D perhaps TRBD2 (6 bases). Germline V gene sequence: CDR1 SGHRS, CDR2 YFSETQ. Trimming took 3 bases from V and 2 from J, leaving 12 bases between them. CDR3 size: 14 residues. CDR3 residues: CASSWGTGAYEQYF. The CDR3 DNA sequence: TGCGCCAGCAGCTGGGGGACGGGGGCCTACGAGCAGTACTTC.